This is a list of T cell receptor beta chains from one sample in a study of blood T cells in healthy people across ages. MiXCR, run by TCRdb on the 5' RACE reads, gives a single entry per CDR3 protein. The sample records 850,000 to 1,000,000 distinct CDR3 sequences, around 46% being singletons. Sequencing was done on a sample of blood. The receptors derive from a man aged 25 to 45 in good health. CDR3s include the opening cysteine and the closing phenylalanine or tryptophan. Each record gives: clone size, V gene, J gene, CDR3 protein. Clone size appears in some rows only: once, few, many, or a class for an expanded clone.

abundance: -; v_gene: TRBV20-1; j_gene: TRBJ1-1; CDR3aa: CSVMDGDSPNTEAFF
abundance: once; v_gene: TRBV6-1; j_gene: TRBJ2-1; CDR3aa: CAGRRELAGIRAYNEQFF
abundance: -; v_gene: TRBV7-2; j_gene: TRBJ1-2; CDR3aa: CASSIRGGYTF
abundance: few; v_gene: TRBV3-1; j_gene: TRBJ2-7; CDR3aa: CASSQDMGHEQYF
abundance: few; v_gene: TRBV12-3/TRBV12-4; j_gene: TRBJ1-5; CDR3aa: CASSQQGSYQPQHF
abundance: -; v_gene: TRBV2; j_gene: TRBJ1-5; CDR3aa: CATNSRTNQPQHF
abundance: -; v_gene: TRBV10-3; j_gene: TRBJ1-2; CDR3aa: CAISEPMGRAANYGYTF
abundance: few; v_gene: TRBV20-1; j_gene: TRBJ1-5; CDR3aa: CSATSSSQPQHF
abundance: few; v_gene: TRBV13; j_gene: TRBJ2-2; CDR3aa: CASSFSGRGNTGELFF
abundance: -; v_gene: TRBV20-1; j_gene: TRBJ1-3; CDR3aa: CSAFPVSGNTIYF
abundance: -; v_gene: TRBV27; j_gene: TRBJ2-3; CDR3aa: CASEGDTDTQYF
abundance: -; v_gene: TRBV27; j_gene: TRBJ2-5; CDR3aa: CASSPSTGLNEQYF
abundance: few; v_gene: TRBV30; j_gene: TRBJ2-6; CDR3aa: CAWRNRDRISGANVLTF
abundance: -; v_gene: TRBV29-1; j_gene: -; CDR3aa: CSTPCQGDIYEQYF
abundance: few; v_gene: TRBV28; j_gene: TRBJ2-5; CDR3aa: CASSTSGAQETQYF
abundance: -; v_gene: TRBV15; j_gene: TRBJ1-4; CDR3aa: CATSRDTGQGQWKLFF
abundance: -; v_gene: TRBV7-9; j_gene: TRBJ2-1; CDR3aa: CASSNPHEQFF
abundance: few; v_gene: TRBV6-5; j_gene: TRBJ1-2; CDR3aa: CASRLSRGTSGYTF
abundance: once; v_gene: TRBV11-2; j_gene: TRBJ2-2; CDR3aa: CASSLLLAGENTGELFF
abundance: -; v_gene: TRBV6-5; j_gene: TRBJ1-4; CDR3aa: CASSYSGSATEKLFF
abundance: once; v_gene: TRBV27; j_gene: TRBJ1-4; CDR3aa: CASSTHRGSFEKLFF
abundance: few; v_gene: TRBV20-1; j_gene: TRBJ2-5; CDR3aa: CSAWGRNGKTQYF
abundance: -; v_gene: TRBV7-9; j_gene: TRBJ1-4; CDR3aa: CASSLGVSANEKLFF
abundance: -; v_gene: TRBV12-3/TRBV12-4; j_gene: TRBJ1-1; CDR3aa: CASRSITGGTEAFF
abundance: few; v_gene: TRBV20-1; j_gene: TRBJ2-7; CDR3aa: CSAPRGGAIYEQYF
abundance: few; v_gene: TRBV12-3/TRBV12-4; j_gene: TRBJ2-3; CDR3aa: CASSRPGAPPDTQYF
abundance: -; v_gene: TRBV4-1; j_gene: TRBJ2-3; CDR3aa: CASSQVVAGALTDTQYF
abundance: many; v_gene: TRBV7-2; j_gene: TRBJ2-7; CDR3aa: CASSLPGVYEQYF